This T cell receptor (beta chain) was sequenced during a study of PD-1 blockade in mismatch repair-deficient tumors. Clones were read by immunoSEQ multiplex PCR, and TCRdb kept only the in-frame ones, dropping some. The profile covers roughly 45,000 clones, with over 60% appearing a single time and around 3.3% taken by the ten largest. Sequencing was performed on PBMCs, taken before pembrolizumab treatment. The clonotype originates from an adult with mismatch repair-deficient cancer.

As DNA, the CDR3 is TGTGCCAGCAGCTTAGCGGGGATAGCGGGGATTTTCACCGGGGAGCTGTTTTTT. Translated: CASSLAGIAGIFTGELFF. The rearrangement links TRBV7-6 to TRBJ2-2; 8 bases map to TRBD2. Germline V CDR1 and CDR2: SGHVS, FNYEAQ. V shed 0 bases and J 4 bases; nucleotides not matched to a gene: 10. The CDR3 covers 18 residues.